This T cell receptor beta chain came from a study of radiation and T cells in renal cell carcinoma. The method was immunoSEQ multiplex PCR; TCRdb's version includes in-frame clones alone and lacks a portion of them. The sample has just under 150,000 clones; 80% to 90% are singletons. Documented time point: blood 4 weeks post-SBRT, at nephrectomy. Treatment defined: 15 Gy SBRT to primary tumor, nephrectomy 4 weeks later. Nephrectomy followed 15 Gy stereotactic body radiation by 4 weeks. Blood was sampled at baseline, 2 weeks and 4 weeks after SBRT. Trimming took 3 bases from V and 2 from J, leaving 11 bases between them. CDR3 length: 15 amino acids. From germline, CDR1 is LNHNV and CDR2 YYDKDF (reference sequence).

The sequence came from a woman aged 50 to 65 with renal cell carcinoma. This chain joins TRBV15 and TRBJ2-1, with no clear D. The source was blood, collected from a patient whose treatment included radiotherapy and nephrectomy. Here the CDR3 DNA reads TGTGCCACCAGCAGCGGTCAGTATACCTACAATGAGCAGTTCTTC. Amino acids: CATSSGQYTYNEQFF.